Included here is one TCR beta chain sequence, with context. Per the original methods: Amplification with reference gene primers provided the estimates of nucleated cell counts. Libraries were prepared by immunoSEQ multiplex PCR; TCRdb keeps only in-frame clonotypes and omits some of them. Clonal size and the V and J genes are those of that table, whereas D and trimming came from the DNA. The sample contains 35,000 to 45,000 clones, 75% to 80% of which appear only once. This record belongs to a study of blood T cell repertoires in COVID-19. About the study: From the United States, Italy and Spain came samples of acute and convalescent COVID-19.

Input material: peripheral blood. This TCR derives from a woman aged 70 to 79 with acute or convalescent COVID-19.

The CDR3 nucleotides are TGCGCCAGCAGTCAGGGATGGGCAGATACGCAGTATTTT. As protein: CASSQGWADTQYF. J is TRBJ2-3 and V is TRBV10-1; D perhaps matches TRBD1 (5 bases). Germline V gene sequence: CDR1 WNHNN, CDR2 SYGVQD (reference sequence). The ends were cut back, 5 bases at V and 4 bases at J, with 10 bases in the middle. CDR3 size: 13 residues.